The 29 T cell receptor beta chains listed next were all sequenced from one sample in a study of T cells after yellow fever vaccination. Via MiXCR, TCRdb re-called the 5' RACE reads, giving one row per CDR3 protein. Of under 300,000 distinct CDR3 sequences in the sample, about 7% are singletons; the top ten hold more than 0.8%. Specimen: CD4+ T cells sorted from PBMCs, collected 15 days after the yellow fever booster vaccination. These receptors were obtained from a man aged 30 to 39 who received the YFV17D yellow fever vaccine.

The rearrangement joins TRBV15 to TRBJ2-6, with D unclear. This CDR3 has 14 amino acids. The germline V gene encodes CDR1 LNHNV and CDR2 YYDKDF (reference sequence). The germline V and J ends were trimmed by 5 bases and 0 bases, with 5 bases remaining between them. The CDR3: CATSRYSGANVLTF. The CDR3 DNA is TGTGCCACCAGCCGCTACTCTGGGGCCAACGTCCTGACTTTC.

J is TRBJ2-5 and V is TRBV7-7; perhaps TRBD2 as D (5 bases). This CDR3 is built from 15 residues. V was clipped by 1 base and J by 5 bases, with 14 bases between them. Germline V gives CDR1 SSHAT, CDR2 FNYEAQ (reference sequence). The CDR3, as DNA: TGTGCCAGCAGCTTAGTAGGGTATGGCGGGGAGACCCAGTACTTC. Its protein is CASSLVGYGGETQYF.

A few counts support this clonotype. The genes are TRBV11-2 and TRBJ2-1, with D possibly being TRBD1 or TRBD2 (5 bases each). CDR1 is SGHAT, CDR2 FQNNGV, per germline. The V end was cut by 0 bases, the J end by 2 bases, with 14 bases between. The CDR3 is 17 residues long. The CDR3 is CASSLDLGLGAYNEQFF. The CDR3 coding sequence is TGTGCCAGCAGCTTAGACCTGGGGTTGGGGGCCTACAATGAGCAGTTCTTC.

The rearrangement uses TRBV7-2 and TRBJ2-1; D is ambiguous. The ends were cut back, 5 bases at V and 0 bases at J, with 14 bases in the middle. The germline V gene encodes CDR1 SGHTA and CDR2 FQGNSA. The CDR3 contains 16 residues. The CDR3 coding sequence is TGTGCCAGCAGCCCTCATGGGAAAAGCTCCTACAATGAGCAGTTCTTC. Translated, it gives CASSPHGKSSYNEQFF.

This clonotype was seen more than once but under ten times. V is TRBV5-1 and J is TRBJ2-5, with 9 bases identical to TRBD2. The V segment lost 5 bases and the J segment 5 bases; nucleotides outside the gene matches: 7. Germline V lookup: CDR1 SGHRS, CDR2 YFSETQ. The CDR3 sequence is 14 residues long. The CDR3 nucleotides are TGCGCCAGCAGTCCTGGACTAGCGATGGAGACCCAGTACTTC. Its translation is CASSPGLAMETQYF.

This chain joins TRBV2 and TRBJ1-1; D is unresolved. The germline V gene has CDR1 SNHLY and CDR2 FYNNEI. CDR3 length: 14 residues. V was clipped by 5 bases and J by 1 base, with 11 bases between them. The CDR3 sequence: CASSPWTENTEAFF. CDR3 coding DNA: TGTGCCAGCAGTCCTTGGACGGAGAACACTGAAGCTTTCTTT.

As regards this clonotype: A much larger clone sits a single nucleotide away, making a read error possible. The chain joins TRBV5-1 to TRBJ2-3, with D possibly TRBD1 on 6 matching bases. Trimming removed 2 bases from V and 7 bases from J, with 11 bases in between. The germline V gene has CDR1 SGHRS and CDR2 YFSETQ. There are 13 residues in the CDR3. The CDR3 nucleotides are TGCGCCAGCAGCTTTGGGGGCGAGAATACGCAGTATTTT. Its translation: CASSFGGENTQYF.

V and J are TRBV20-1 and TRBJ2-3; weak D call: TRBD1 (5 bases). This CDR3 region has 15 residues. Germline CDR1 is DFQATT and CDR2 is SNEGSKA (reference sequence). V shed 3 bases and J shed 0 bases, with 13 bases lying between them. The CDR3, as DNA: TGCAGTGCTAGCGAGACAGCGAAAAGCACAGATACGCAGTATTTT. Protein: CSASETAKSTDTQYF.

This chain uses TRBV28 with TRBJ1-2, with 7 nucleotides matching TRBD1. The trim removed 6 bases at V and 5 bases at J, leaving 12 bases unmatched. Germline loops: CDR1 MDHEN, CDR2 SYDVKM. The CDR3 is 15 residues long. CDR3 sequence reads: CASRSPDRASYGYTF. For the CDR3, the DNA is TGTGCCAGCAGGTCCCCCGACAGGGCTTCATATGGCTACACCTTC.

This clonotype occurred many times. The chain carries TRBV20-1 and TRBJ1-4; 7 bases agree with TRBD1. V was clipped by 5 bases and J by 6 bases; unmatched bases: 6. Germline loops: CDR1 DFQATT, CDR2 SNEGSKA (reference sequence). CDR3 length: 13 amino acids. This CDR3 reads CSAGGRGHEKLFF. The CDR3 DNA reads as TGCAGTGCTGGGGGAAGGGGGCATGAAAAACTGTTTTTT.

This clonotype was picked up a small number of times. V usage is TRBV21-1 and J usage is TRBJ2-1; TRBD1, the table's D call, was not compared with the DNA. TRBV21-1 is a listed pseudogene. This CDR3 spans 15 amino acids. DNA for the CDR3: TGTGCCAGCAGATTAGACAGGGGCTGGGGCAATGAGCAGTTCTTC. It is translated as CASRLDRGWGNEQFF.

This chain joins TRBV20-1 and TRBJ1-5; 7 bases match TRBD1. Germline lookup yields CDR1 DFQATT and CDR2 SNEGSKA (reference sequence). The CDR3 is 15 amino acids. Trimming removed 5 bases from V and 0 bases from J; junction bases left unmatched: 7. The CDR3 DNA reads as TGCAGTGCTTTACCGGGACAGAATAGCAATCAGCCCCAGCATTTT. Amino acid sequence: CSALPGQNSNQPQHF.

The genes are TRBV6-1 and TRBJ2-3; 9 nucleotides align to TRBD2. Germline CDR1 reads MNHNS; CDR2 reads SASEGT. The CDR3 has 13 amino acids. V shed 7 bases, J shed 1 base, and the junction held 0 bases outside the gene matches. This chain's CDR3 is CASKREGTDTQYF. The CDR3 DNA is TGTGCCAGCAAGCGGGAGGGCACAGATACGCAGTATTTT.

V usage is TRBV11-2 and J usage is TRBJ2-7; 9 positions match TRBD2. Germline V gene lookup returns CDR1 SGHAT and CDR2 FQNNGV. V shed 5 bases, J shed 10 bases, and the junction held 15 bases outside the gene matches. CDR3 length: 15 amino acids. Here the CDR3 DNA reads TGTGCCAGCAGCCCCGTTGTAGCGGGAGCCATAGGCCAGTACTTC. It is translated as CASSPVVAGAIGQYF. The full variable domain, its missing parts supplied by reference TRBV11-2 and TRBJ2-7, is EAGVAQSPRYKIIEKRQSVAFWCNPISGHATLYWYQQILGQGPKLLIQFQNNGVVDDSQLPKDRFSAERLKGVDSTLKIQPAKLEDSAVYLCASSPVVAGAIGQYFGPGTRLTVT.

A few counts support this clonotype. The V and J genes are TRBV20-1 and TRBJ2-4; D uncertain. V lost 5 bases to trimming and J lost 6 bases, with 17 bases between them. The CDR3 loop spans 14 amino acids. The germline CDR1 and CDR2 sequences are DFQATT and SNEGSKA (reference sequence). The CDR3 DNA follows: TGCAGTGCTCCCACCAATCTACCGCCAAACATTCAGTACTTC. Translating it yields CSAPTNLPPNIQYF.

In its sample, this clonotype was seen a few times. The chain links TRBV10-3 to TRBJ2-1; 9 positions agree with TRBD2. Germline V lookup: CDR1 ENHRY, CDR2 SYGVKD. V gave up 8 bases and J gave up 1 base; unmatched junction bases: 15. The CDR3 length is 18 residues. In nucleotides, the CDR3 is TGTGCCATCGCACAGCGGGAGGCGCCTTCGTATTCCTACAATGAGCAGTTCTTC. Translated: CAIAQREAPSYSYNEQFF.

This clonotype occurred a few times. V usage is TRBV25-1 and J usage is TRBJ2-7; D is uncertain. Germline CDR1 MGHDK, CDR2 SYGVNS. With 6 bases removed from V and 0 bases from J, the gap between germline ends came to 12 bases. The CDR3 spans 14 residues. CDR3 region: CASSARLASYEQYF. CDR3 coding DNA: TGTGCCAGCAGCGCCCGACTGGCCTCCTACGAGCAGTACTTC.

In its sample, this clonotype was seen many times. This sequence joins TRBV29-1 and TRBJ2-5; D gene unclear. The CDR3 runs 13 residues. Trimming shortened V by 3 bases and J by 4 bases, and 12 bases separated the two germline ends. Looked up from germline, CDR1 is SQVTM and CDR2 is ANQGSEA. The chain's CDR3 is CSVDPGSSETQYF. The CDR3 bases are TGCAGCGTTGATCCTGGATCATCAGAGACCCAGTACTTC.

The table lists this clonotype with a few counts. V and J are TRBV7-2 and TRBJ2-2; D is perhaps TRBD1 or TRBD2 (5 bases each). V was pared by 11 bases and J by 5 bases, with 21 bases between. This CDR3 is 15 amino acids long. CDR1 SGHTA and CDR2 FQGNSA come from the germline V gene. CDR3 DNA: TGTGCCTTCCCGGTAGGGGACCAACCAACCGGGGAGCTGTTTTTT. It encodes CAFPVGDQPTGELFF.

Only a few counts were recorded for this clonotype. The rearrangement joins TRBV2 to TRBJ1-2; D is possibly TRBD1 (5 bases). Germline loops: CDR1 SNHLY, CDR2 FYNNEI. The CDR3 runs 10 residues. V lost 8 bases, J lost 8 bases, and 9 bases lay in between. CDR3 in DNA: TGTGCCAGCGTGGGGGGGGGCTACACCTTC. Its protein product is CASVGGGYTF.

The chain recombines TRBV29-1 with TRBJ2-7; D remains unclear. V lost 0 bases and J lost 3, with 6 bases in between. Per the germline V gene, CDR1 is SQVTM and CDR2 is ANQGSEA. The CDR3 consists of 12 residues. CDR3 region: CSVEEGGYEQYF. The CDR3 region has the DNA TGCAGCGTTGAAGAGGGCGGCTACGAGCAGTACTTC.

In this sample, this clonotype turned up a few times. The chain joins TRBV20-1 to TRBJ2-1, with 8 bases aligning to TRBD1. V lost 2 bases, J lost 8 bases, and 8 bases stayed unmatched. CDR3 size: 14 residues. In germline, CDR1 is DFQATT, CDR2 SNEGSKA (reference sequence). In nucleotides, the CDR3 is TGCAGTGCTAGACCCCTAACAGGGGGATATGAGCAGTTCTTC. Translation gives CSARPLTGGYEQFF.

The chain has TRBV9 and TRBJ2-3, with 11 positions matching TRBD1. CDR3 length equals 15 residues. Per germline, CDR1 SGDLS and CDR2 YYNGEE. Trimming at V came to 2 bases and at J to 7 bases, leaving 6 bases not matched to a gene. DNA of the CDR3: TGTGCCAGCAGCGTGTCGGGACAGGGGGTTTATACGCAGTATTTT. Translation gives CASSVSGQGVYTQYF.

This clonotype was detected only a few times. The V gene is TRBV20-1, the J gene TRBJ2-4; D unresolved. From germline, CDR1 is DFQATT and CDR2 SNEGSKA (reference sequence). Deletions cut 3 bases from V and 0 bases from J, with 6 bases between. This CDR3 region has 13 residues. As DNA, the CDR3 is TGCAGTGCTAGTAGCAGAGCCAAAAACATTCAGTACTTC. It encodes CSASSRAKNIQYF.

This clonotype has only a few counts. The gene calls are TRBV12-5 and TRBJ2-3; a possible D gene is TRBD2 (6 bases). The CDR3 extends over 13 amino acids. With 6 bases removed from V and 9 bases from J, the gap between germline ends came to 16 bases. Germline V gene data show CDR1 as LGHNT and CDR2 as FRNRAP. CDR3 sequence: CASGGAGPLTQYF. CDR3 DNA sequence: TGTGCTAGTGGAGGGGCGGGACCCTTGACGCAGTATTTT.

This chain joins TRBV7-3 and TRBJ2-1; D possibly matches TRBD1 or TRBD2 (5 bases each). The CDR3 is made up of 14 amino acids. Between the trimmed V and J ends, which lost 5 bases and 2 bases, there was a span of 10 bases. Germline loops: CDR1 SGHTA, CDR2 FQGTGA. In nucleotides, the CDR3 is TGTGCCAGCAGCCGCCTGGGGGCCTACAATGAGCAGTTCTTC. Translated: CASSRLGAYNEQFF.

The chain employs TRBV20-1 and TRBJ2-3; D is undetermined. The CDR3 is made up of 14 amino acids. Trimming cost V 1 base and J 2 bases, with 10 bases left between them. Per germline, CDR1 DFQATT and CDR2 SNEGSKA (reference sequence). The CDR3 loop is CSARVKANTDTQYF. The CDR3 bases are TGCAGTGCTAGAGTTAAGGCTAACACAGATACGCAGTATTTT.

This clonotype was seen many times. This sequence joins TRBV28 and TRBJ1-1; possibly TRBD1 for D (5 bases). Germline V gene sequence: CDR1 MDHEN, CDR2 SYDVKM. The V end lost 6 bases, the J end lost 2 bases, and 13 bases lay between the germline ends. This CDR3 comprises 14 residues. The CDR3 is CASRDGQLNTEAFF. DNA for the CDR3: TGTGCCAGCAGGGATGGACAACTTAACACTGAAGCTTTCTTT.

This clonotype was counted ten times or more. The rearrangement links TRBV5-1 to TRBJ2-7; D possibly corresponds to TRBD2 (6 bases). Germline V gene lookup returns CDR1 SGHRS and CDR2 YFSETQ. V dropped 3 bases and J dropped 3 bases, with 10 bases sitting between them. This CDR3 has 13 amino acids. CDR3 in DNA: TGCGCCAGCAGCTATCCGGGGGTCTACGAGCAGTACTTC. It encodes CASSYPGVYEQYF.